Each of the 2 T cell receptor beta chains below was sequenced from the same sample in a study of a mutant IDH1 vaccine in newly diagnosed glioma. Documented time point: week 47, end of study. The vaccine gave 300 ug of a 20-mer mutant IDH1 peptide subcutaneously per dose. Their recognized antigens are unknown. Using immunoSEQ multiplex PCR, the repertoire was profiled, and TCRdb retains in-frame clones only, with some absent. This table has about 90,000 clones, approximately 89% appearing once. The material sequenced was PBMCs, taken from a glioma patient whose treatment included an IDH1 peptide vaccine. The source of these receptors is a woman aged 50 to 60 with glioma.

The chain is built from TRBV27 and TRBJ2-1; 14 positions match TRBD2. V trimming: 5 bases; J trimming: 7 bases; junction bases outside the gene matches: 4. This CDR3 is built from 15 residues. Per the germline V gene, CDR1 is MNHEY and CDR2 is SMNVEV (reference sequence). Here the CDR3 DNA reads TGTGCCAGCAGTCTCGGACTAGCGGGAGGAAATGAGCAGTTCTTC. As protein: CASSLGLAGGNEQFF.

The chain uses TRBV7-9 and TRBJ2-7; possibly TRBD2 for D (5 bases). Germline V gene sequence: CDR1 SEHNR, CDR2 FQNEAQ (reference sequence). CDR3 size: 15 residues. The V and J ends lost 0 bases and 3 bases respectively, with 12 bases between them. CDR3 sequence reads: CASSLARADYYEQYF. The CDR3 DNA reads as TGTGCCAGCAGCTTAGCGCGGGCAGATTACTACGAGCAGTACTTC.